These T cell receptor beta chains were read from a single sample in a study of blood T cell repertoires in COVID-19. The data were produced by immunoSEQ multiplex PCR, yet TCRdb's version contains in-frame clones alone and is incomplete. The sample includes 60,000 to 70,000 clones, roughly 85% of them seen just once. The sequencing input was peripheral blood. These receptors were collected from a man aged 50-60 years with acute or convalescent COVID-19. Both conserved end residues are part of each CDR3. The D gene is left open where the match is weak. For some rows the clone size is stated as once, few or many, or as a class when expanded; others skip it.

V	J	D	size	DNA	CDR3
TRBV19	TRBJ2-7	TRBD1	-	TGTGCCAGTAGTCTATCCGGGACAGGTTCCTACGAGCAGTACTTC	CASSLSGTGSYEQYF
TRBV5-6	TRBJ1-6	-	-	TGTGCCAGCAGCGCCCTACAGGGCTTCGATTCACCCCTCCACTTT	CASSALQGFDSPLHF
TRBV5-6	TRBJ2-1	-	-	TGTGCCAGCAGCTTGCGCGACAATGAGCAGTTCTTC	CASSLRDNEQFF
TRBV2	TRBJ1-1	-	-	TGTGCCAGCAGTGTGGCCAGAAACACTGAAGCTTTCTTT	CASSVARNTEAFF
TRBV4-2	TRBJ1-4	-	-	TGTGCCAGCAGCCAAGATGGGCTTGGGTCTAATGAAAAACTGTTTTTT	CASSQDGLGSNEKLFF
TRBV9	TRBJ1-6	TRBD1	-	TGTGCCAGCAGCGCCGGGACAGGAGTCAATTCACCCCTCCACTTT	CASSAGTGVNSPLHF
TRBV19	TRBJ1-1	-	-	TGTGCCAGTAGTATAGATTCTTGGGGGCGCAACACTGAAGCTTTCTTT	CASSIDSWGRNTEAFF
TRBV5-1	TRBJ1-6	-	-	TGCGCCAGCAGCTTGGAAGGACGGGGTTCACCCCTCCACTTT	CASSLEGRGSPLHF
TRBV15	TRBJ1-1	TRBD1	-	TGTGCCACCAGCAGACCCACACAGGGGGGGAACACTGAAGCTTTCTTT	CATSRPTQGGNTEAFF
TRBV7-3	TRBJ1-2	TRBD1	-	TGTGCCAGCAGCCCGTCGGGACAGGATGGCTACACCTTC	CASSPSGQDGYTF
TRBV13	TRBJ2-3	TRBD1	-	TGTGCCAGCAGCTCGGGACAGGGTTACGATACGCAGTATTTT	CASSSGQGYDTQYF
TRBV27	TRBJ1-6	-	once	TGTGCCAGCAGGGACATTAGCTCCTATAATTCACCCCTCCACTTT	CASRDISSYNSPLHF
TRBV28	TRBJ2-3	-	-	TGTGCCAGCAGAAACACGGGCGGGGCAGGAGATACGCAGTATTTT	CASRNTGGAGDTQYF
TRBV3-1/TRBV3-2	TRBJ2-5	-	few	TGTGCCAGCAGCCCAGCTCCGGGGACCCAGTACTTC	CASSPAPGTQYF
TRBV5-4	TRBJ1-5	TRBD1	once	TGTGCCAGCAGCCCCGGGACAGGGAGGAATCAGCCCCAGCATTTT	CASSPGTGRNQPQHF
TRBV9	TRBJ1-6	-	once	TGTGCCAGCAGCGTAGCCGCGGGGTCTAATTCACCCCTCCACTTT	CASSVAAGSNSPLHF
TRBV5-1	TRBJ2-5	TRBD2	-	TGCGCCAGCAGCCCGACGGGTCGGGGGGGCGTAGAGACCCAGTACTTC	CASSPTGRGGVETQYF
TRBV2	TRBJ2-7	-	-	TGTGCCAGCAGGGGATCGACTGACAGGAGTCACGAGCAGTACTTC	CASRGSTDRSHEQYF
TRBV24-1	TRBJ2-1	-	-	TGTGCCACCAGTGATGCGCGGGACGGCTCCTACAATGAGCAGTTCTTC	CATSDARDGSYNEQFF
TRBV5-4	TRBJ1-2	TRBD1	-	TGTGCCAGCAGCGACAGGGTGAACTATGGCTACACCTTC	CASSDRVNYGYTF
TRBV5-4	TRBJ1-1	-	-	TGTGCCAGCAGCTACAGGTCGGTGGACACTGAAGCTTTCTTT	CASSYRSVDTEAFF
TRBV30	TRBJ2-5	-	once	TGTGCCTGGGCCCTGGGCCGGCAAGAGACCCAGTACTTC	CAWALGRQETQYF